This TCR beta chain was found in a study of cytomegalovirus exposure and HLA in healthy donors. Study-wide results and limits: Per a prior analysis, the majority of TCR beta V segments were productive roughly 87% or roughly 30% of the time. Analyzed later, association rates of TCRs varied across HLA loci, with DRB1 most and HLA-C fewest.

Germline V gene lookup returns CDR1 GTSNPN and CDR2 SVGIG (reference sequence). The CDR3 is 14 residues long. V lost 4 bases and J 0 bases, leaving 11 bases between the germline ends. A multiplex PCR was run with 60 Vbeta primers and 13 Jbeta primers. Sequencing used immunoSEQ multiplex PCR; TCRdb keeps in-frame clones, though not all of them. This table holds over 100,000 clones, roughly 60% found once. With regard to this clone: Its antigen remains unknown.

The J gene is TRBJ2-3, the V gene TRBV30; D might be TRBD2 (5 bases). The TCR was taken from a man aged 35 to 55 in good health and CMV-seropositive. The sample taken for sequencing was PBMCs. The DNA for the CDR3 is TGTGCCTGGATGGGGAGCCCTAGCACAGATACGCAGTATTTT. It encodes CAWMGSPSTDTQYF.